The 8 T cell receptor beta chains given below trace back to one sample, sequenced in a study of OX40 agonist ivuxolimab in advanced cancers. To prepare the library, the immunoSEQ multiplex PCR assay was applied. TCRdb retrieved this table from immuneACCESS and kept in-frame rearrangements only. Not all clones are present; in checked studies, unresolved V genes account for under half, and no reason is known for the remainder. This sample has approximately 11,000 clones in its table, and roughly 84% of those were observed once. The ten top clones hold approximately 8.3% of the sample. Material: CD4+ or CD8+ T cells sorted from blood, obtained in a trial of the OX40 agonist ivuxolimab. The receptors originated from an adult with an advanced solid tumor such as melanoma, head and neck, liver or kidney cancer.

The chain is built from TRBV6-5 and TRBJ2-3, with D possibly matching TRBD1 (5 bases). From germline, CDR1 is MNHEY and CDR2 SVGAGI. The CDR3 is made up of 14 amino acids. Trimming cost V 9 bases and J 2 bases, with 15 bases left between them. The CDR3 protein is CARPGQKFTDTQYF. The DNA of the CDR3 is TGTGCCAGGCCAGGGCAGAAGTTCACAGATACGCAGTATTTT.

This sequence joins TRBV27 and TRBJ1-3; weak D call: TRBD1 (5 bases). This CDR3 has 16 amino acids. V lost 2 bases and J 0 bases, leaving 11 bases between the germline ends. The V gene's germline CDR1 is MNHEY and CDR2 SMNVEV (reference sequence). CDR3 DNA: TGTGCCAGCAGTTTACGGCAGGGCTACTCTGGAAACACCATATATTTT. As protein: CASSLRQGYSGNTIYF.

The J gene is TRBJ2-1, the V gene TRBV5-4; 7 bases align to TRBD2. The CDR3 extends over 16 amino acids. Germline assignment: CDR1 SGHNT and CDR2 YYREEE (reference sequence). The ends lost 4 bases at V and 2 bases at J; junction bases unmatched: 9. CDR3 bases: TGTGCCAGCAGCCCGGGGAGGGATTTAGCCTACAATGAGCAGTTCTTC. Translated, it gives CASSPGRDLAYNEQFF.

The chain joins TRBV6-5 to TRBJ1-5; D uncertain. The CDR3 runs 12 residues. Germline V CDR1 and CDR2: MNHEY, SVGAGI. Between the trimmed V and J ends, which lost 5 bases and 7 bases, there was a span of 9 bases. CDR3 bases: TGTGCCAGCAGTAAGTTAGGCCAGCCCCAGCATTTT. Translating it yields CASSKLGQPQHF.

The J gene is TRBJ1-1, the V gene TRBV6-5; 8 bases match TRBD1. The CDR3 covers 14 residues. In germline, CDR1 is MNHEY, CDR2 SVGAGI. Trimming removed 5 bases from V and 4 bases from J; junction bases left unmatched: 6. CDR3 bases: TGTGCCAGCAGTCGACAGGGGCCGGGCACTGAAGCTTTCTTT. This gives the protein CASSRQGPGTEAFF.

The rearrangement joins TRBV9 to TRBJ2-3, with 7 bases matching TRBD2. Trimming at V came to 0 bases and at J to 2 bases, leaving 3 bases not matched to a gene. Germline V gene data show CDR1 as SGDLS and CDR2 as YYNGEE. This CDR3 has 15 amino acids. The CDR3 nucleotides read TGTGCCAGCAGCGTAGCGGGGGGACCCACAGATACGCAGTATTTT. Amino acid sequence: CASSVAGGPTDTQYF.

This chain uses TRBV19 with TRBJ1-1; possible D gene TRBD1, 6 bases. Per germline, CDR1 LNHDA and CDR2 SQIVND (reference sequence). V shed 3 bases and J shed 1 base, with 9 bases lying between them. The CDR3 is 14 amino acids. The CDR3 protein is CASSIGGANTEAFF. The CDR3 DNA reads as TGTGCCAGTAGTATCGGGGGCGCGAACACTGAAGCTTTCTTT. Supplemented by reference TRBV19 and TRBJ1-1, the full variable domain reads DGGITQSPKYLFRKEGQNVTLSCEQNLNHDAMYWYRQDPGQGLRLIYYSQIVNDFQKGDIAEGYSVSREKKESFPLTVTSAQKNPTAFYLCASSIGGANTEAFFGQGTRLTVV.

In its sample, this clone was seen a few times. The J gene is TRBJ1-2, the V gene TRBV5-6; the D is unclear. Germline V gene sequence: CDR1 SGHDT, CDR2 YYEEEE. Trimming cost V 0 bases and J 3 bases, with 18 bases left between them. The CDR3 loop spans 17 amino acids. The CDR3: CASSLGALGYGDYGYTF. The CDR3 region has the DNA TGTGCCAGCAGCTTGGGGGCCTTGGGGTACGGCGACTATGGCTACACCTTC.